This TCR beta chain was observed in a study of T cells in Graves' hyperthyroidism and ophthalmopathy. The TCR beta CDR3 regions underwent amplification using RNA transcripts as the source. HTBI primers drove first-round RT-PCR of the TCR CDR3. TCRdb processed the multiplex PCR reads anew with MiXCR; each CDR3 protein has one entry. The sample lists a few hundred thousand distinct CDR3 sequences; approximately 15% were seen once. Study-level findings and limits: Blood also contained most expanded thyroid clonotypes above 0.001. Before onset, ophthalmopathy was predicted by the model a median roughly 6.8 months earlier.

V gave up 3 bases and J gave up 2 bases; unmatched junction bases: 4. This CDR3 contains 15 residues. Germline lookup yields CDR1 DFQATT and CDR2 SNEGSKA (reference sequence). Exclusions: uncontrolled infection, other autoimmune disease, pregnancy, lactation. This clonotype has only a few counts. Its antigen remains unidentified. The clonotype comes from a middle-aged woman with Graves' ophthalmopathy. V gene TRBV20-1 combines with J gene TRBJ2-1, with 10 nucleotides matching TRBD2. The specimen sequenced was blood. The CDR3 reads CSASPTSGPYNEQFF. The DNA of the CDR3 is TGCAGTGCTAGTCCGACTAGCGGGCCCTACAATGAGCAGTTCTTC.